A selection of T cell receptor beta chains follows, all from one sample in a study of T-cell reconstitution after alpha-beta-depleted transplantation in children. MiXCR, run by TCRdb on the PCR reads, gives a single entry per CDR3 protein. This sample has some 530,000 distinct CDR3 sequences, with around an eighth found just once. The sequences come from PBMCs from the stem cell graft donor, collected from the stem cell graft. The receptor set was obtained from a human donor who donated a stem cell graft to a child with combined immunodeficiency. The CDR3 runs from the conserved cysteine through the conserved F or W. The D gene is left open where the match is weak. Clone size is not always given. Where it is, it says once, few, many or a class for expanded clones.

j_call	v_call	clone_size	d_call	cdr3_nt	cdr3_aa
TRBJ2-1	TRBV6-2/TRBV6-3	.	TRBD2	TGTGCCAGCGGGTTAGCGGGGGCCCCGAGGGATGAGCAGTTCTTC	CASGLAGAPRDEQFF
TRBJ2-2	TRBV5-1	many	.	TGCGCCAGCAGGGGAGCAAACACCGGGGAGCTGTTTTTT	CASRGANTGELFF
TRBJ2-5	TRBV20-1	.	TRBD2	TGCAGTGCTTATCTAGCGGGAGGGGAGACCCAGTACTTC	CSAYLAGGETQYF
TRBJ2-2	TRBV6-2/TRBV6-3	many	.	TGTGCCAGCAGTTATGACGACAACACCGGGGAGCTGTTTTTT	CASSYDDNTGELFF
TRBJ2-6	TRBV6-5	many	.	TGTGCCAGCAGTTATGGACAGATGGGGGCCTTGTCTGGGGCCAACGTCCTGACTTTC	CASSYGQMGALSGANVLTF
TRBJ2-1	TRBV19	once	TRBD2	TGTGCCAGTAGTATAGTTTGGCCTAGCGGGAGGGACAATGAGCAGTTCTTC	CASSIVWPSGRDNEQFF
TRBJ2-6	TRBV19	few	.	TGTGCCACCAGTGGGACTGCCTTCTCTGGGGCCAACGTCCTGACTTTC	CATSGTAFSGANVLTF
TRBJ2-7	TRBV29-1	many	.	TGCAGCGGACACGGCCCGACCCCTCATGAGCAGTACTTC	CSGHGPTPHEQYF
TRBJ2-3	TRBV7-6	many	TRBD2	TGTGCCAGCAGCTCCCGACTAGCGGGAGGCTCAGATACGCAGTATTTT	CASSSRLAGGSDTQYF
TRBJ2-3	TRBV4-2	.	TRBD2	TGTGCCAGCAGCCCTCAGCGGGGGGGAAGCACAGATACGCAGTATTTT	CASSPQRGGSTDTQYF
TRBJ2-7	TRBV7-9	many	.	TGTGCCAGCATGTCGGACCTCTACGAGCAGTACTTC	CASMSDLYEQYF
TRBJ2-3	TRBV27	.	.	TGTGCCAGCAGTTCGATCAGGGGTACAGATACGCAGTATTTT	CASSSIRGTDTQYF
TRBJ2-1	TRBV6-2/TRBV6-3	.	TRBD2	TGTGCCAGCAGTTACGTATTAGCGGGAGATTTCGCGGGAAATGAGCAGTTCTTC	CASSYVLAGDFAGNEQFF
TRBJ2-3	TRBV6-4	many	TRBD2	TGTGCCAGCAGCCAACTTAGCGGGGGGGCAGATACGCAGTATTTT	CASSQLSGGADTQYF
TRBJ2-5	TRBV12-3/TRBV12-4	.	.	TGTGCCAGCAGCGGACGCCCGCCAGAGACCCAGTACTTC	CASSGRPPETQYF
TRBJ2-7	TRBV7-2	few	TRBD1	TGTGCCAGCCGCCGACAGGGAATGTACGAGCAGTACTTC	CASRRQGMYEQYF
TRBJ2-1	TRBV9	.	TRBD2	TGTGCCAGCAGCGTAGATACGGGGGGACTATACAATGAGCAGTTCTTC	CASSVDTGGLYNEQFF
TRBJ2-3	TRBV20-1	.	TRBD2	TGCAGTGCTACTCTAGCGGGGGGAGTCACAGATACGCAGTATTTT	CSATLAGGVTDTQYF
TRBJ2-7	TRBV20-1	few	.	TGCAGTGCTCCTCTAGGTTTCAGCTACGAGCAGTACTTC	CSAPLGFSYEQYF
TRBJ2-3	TRBV12-3/TRBV12-4	few	.	TGTGCCAGCAGTTTAGGGGTGGCGGCGGACACAGATACGCAGTATTTT	CASSLGVAADTDTQYF
TRBJ2-1	TRBV5-1	.	.	TGCGCCAGCAGCTTGGCCTACGAGGGTCGTTATGAGCAGTTCTTC	CASSLAYEGRYEQFF
TRBJ2-5	TRBV20-1	many	TRBD2	TGCAGTGCTACCCGCACTAGCGGACAAGAGACCCAGTACTTC	CSATRTSGQETQYF
TRBJ2-7	TRBV28	few	.	TGTGCCAGCAGTTTTTTTGAGGACGGGCACGAGCAGTACTTC	CASSFFEDGHEQYF
TRBJ2-3	TRBV20-1	few	TRBD2	TGCAGTGCTGGGAGGGGGCTAGCGGGAGTGTTAAAAGATACGCAGTATTTT	CSAGRGLAGVLKDTQYF
TRBJ1-5	TRBV12-3/TRBV12-4	many	.	TGTGCCAGCAGCCTCGGACGGGAGGGGAATCAGCCCCAGCATTTT	CASSLGREGNQPQHF
TRBJ2-7	TRBV20-1	few	TRBD2	TGCAGTGCTAGACCCCTACTAGCGGGAGTGGACGAGCAGTACTTC	CSARPLLAGVDEQYF
TRBJ1-2	TRBV18	few	.	TGTGCCAGCTCACCACCGAGCGGGGCCACTGGCTACACCTTC	CASSPPSGATGYTF
TRBJ2-5	TRBV6-5	few	.	TGTGCCAGCAGTTACGGTTGGCGTGGGACCCAGTACTTC	CASSYGWRGTQYF
TRBJ2-7	TRBV18	.	.	TGTGCCAGCTCACTATCGGGATACTACGAGCAGTACTTC	CASSLSGYYEQYF